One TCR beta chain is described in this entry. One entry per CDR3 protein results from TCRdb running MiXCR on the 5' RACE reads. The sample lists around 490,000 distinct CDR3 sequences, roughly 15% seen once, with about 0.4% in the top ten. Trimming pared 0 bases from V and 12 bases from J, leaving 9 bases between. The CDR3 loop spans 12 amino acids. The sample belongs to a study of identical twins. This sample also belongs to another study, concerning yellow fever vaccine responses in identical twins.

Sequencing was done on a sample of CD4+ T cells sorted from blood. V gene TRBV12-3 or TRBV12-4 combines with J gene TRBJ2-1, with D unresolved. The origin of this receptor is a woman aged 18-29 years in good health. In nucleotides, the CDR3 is TGTGCCAGCAGTTTAGCGGAACTTAGGCAGTTCTTC. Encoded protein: CASSLAELRQFF.